This T cell receptor beta chain was recorded in a study of blood T cell repertoires in COVID-19. Study information: Some COVID-19 samples were acute and others convalescent; all came from the United States, Italy and Spain. Sources were T cells, B-cell-depleted T cells, or PBMCs; the material itself was cDNA or gDNA.

Original analysis: Reference gene primer amplification gave nucleated cell count estimates. Repertoires were generated with immunoSEQ multiplex PCR, while TCRdb's copy carries only in-frame clones and drops some. D and trimming were read from the DNA, whereas the V and J calls and clone size are those reported in that table. The sample contains under 200,000 clones, approximately 88% of which appear only once. In germline, CDR1 is MDHEN, CDR2 SYDVKM. This CDR3 has 14 amino acids. V shed 6 bases and J 9 bases; nucleotides not matched to a gene: 8. The TCR originated in a woman aged 55-69 years with acute or convalescent COVID-19. The chain recombines TRBV28 with TRBJ1-5, with 10 bases lining up with TRBD1. What was sequenced was peripheral blood. CDR3 protein: CASSRDRGLRPQHF. CDR3 sequence (DNA): TGTGCCAGCAGCCGCGACAGGGGGCTGCGGCCCCAGCATTTT.